Listed below are T cell receptor beta chains from one sample, sequenced in a study of T cell clones after liver transplantation. Profiled with immunoSEQ multiplex PCR; TCRdb holds only in-frame clones, not every one. The profile shows around 71,000 clones, about four fifths of them singletons. Material: CD4+ T cells from blood, obtained 12 months after liver transplant. The source of these receptors is a human patient who received a liver transplant. Some T cells may arise from the graft donor. Each CDR3 is given with its conserved first and last residue. D genes are given only for firm matches. Some rows have no size entry. The others give once, few or many, or a class for an expanded clone.

TRBJ1-5,NA,TRBV6-6,NA,TGTGCCAGCATGCTGGGGGCGAATCAGCCCCAGCATTTT,CASMLGANQPQHF
TRBJ2-2,NA,TRBV13,NA,TGTGCCAGCAGCTTTGGACGGCAGGGCAACACCGGGGAGCTGTTTTTT,CASSFGRQGNTGELFF
TRBJ2-1,few,TRBV29-1,TRBD2,TGCAGCGTTGTGGGCGGGAGGGTCTCCTACAATGAGCAGTTCTTC,CSVVGGRVSYNEQFF
TRBJ2-1,NA,TRBV7-2,TRBD2,TGTGCCAGCAGCTCCTTAGCGGGAGCAATCTACAATGAGCAGTTCTTC,CASSSLAGAIYNEQFF
TRBJ2-1,NA,TRBV7-2,NA,TGTGCCAGCAGCTTACGCAGGGCCGTGATCAATGAGCAGTTCTTC,CASSLRRAVINEQFF
TRBJ2-7,NA,TRBV5-3,NA,TGTGCCAGAAGCTTGGGTATGACAGGTACCTACGAGCAGTACTTC,CARSLGMTGTYEQYF
TRBJ1-2,NA,TRBV2,NA,TGTGCCACCTCACGGGAGTTCTATGGCTACACCTTC,CATSREFYGYTF
TRBJ1-2,NA,TRBV14,NA,TGTGCCAGCAGCCGCGGCACTGGGATGTCCCTCAGAGGCTACACCTTC,CASSRGTGMSLRGYTF
TRBJ1-1,NA,TRBV28,NA,TGTGCGGTTGGGATGAACACTGAAGCTTTCTTT,CAVGMNTEAFF
TRBJ2-7,NA,TRBV28,NA,TGTGCCAGCAGACCTACGACAGAGTACGCGCAGTACTTC,CASRPTTEYAQYF
TRBJ1-5,NA,TRBV5-8,NA,TGTGCCAGCAGCTTGTGGAAGGAAGAGGATTTT,CASSLWKEEDF
TRBJ1-1,NA,TRBV2,NA,TGTGCCAGCAGTGAGGGCCCCTATGCCACTGAAGCTTTCTTT,CASSEGPYATEAFF
TRBJ2-1,NA,TRBV7-9,TRBD1,TGTGCCAGCATCGGGACAGGGGCCTACAATGAGCAGTTCTTC,CASIGTGAYNEQFF
TRBJ1-5,NA,TRBV28,NA,TGTGCCAGCAGTGAAGGACGGGTATATAGCAATCAGCCCCAGCATTTT,CASSEGRVYSNQPQHF
TRBJ1-1,NA,TRBV29-1,NA,TGCAGCGTTGAAGCAACAACGAGGGGTGGAGCTTTCTTT,CSVEATTRGGAFF
TRBJ2-7,NA,TRBV18,TRBD2,TGTGCCAGCTCACCACCGAGCGGGAGTTCCTACGAGCAGTACTTC,CASSPPSGSSYEQYF
TRBJ1-5,NA,TRBV18,NA,TGTGCCAGCTCACCACCCGGAAATAGCAATCAGCCCCAGCATTTT,CASSPPGNSNQPQHF
TRBJ1-2,NA,TRBV28,TRBD1,TGTGCCAGCAGTTCCGGACAGGGTACGAGCTACACCTTC,CASSSGQGTSYTF
TRBJ1-1,NA,TRBV7-9,NA,TGTGCCAGCAGCTTAATAGGAGGGACCACTGAAGCTTTCTTT,CASSLIGGTTEAFF
TRBJ2-1,many,TRBV11-3,TRBD2,TGTGCCAGCAGCTTAGGTAGCACTAGCGGGAGCTCCTACAATGAGCAGTTCTTC,CASSLGSTSGSSYNEQFF
TRBJ1-1,NA,TRBV5-1,NA,TGCGCCAGCAGCTTGGAATGGGTTGAGACTGAAGCTTTCTTT,CASSLEWVETEAFF
TRBJ2-7,NA,TRBV11-2,TRBD1,TGTGCCAGCAGCTACGCCCAGGGGGACGGTTACGAGCAGTACTTC,CASSYAQGDGYEQYF
TRBJ2-7,NA,TRBV28,TRBD1,TGTGCCAGCAGTACCCGGTACAGGGGGAAGTCCTACGAGCAGTACTTC,CASSTRYRGKSYEQYF
TRBJ2-7,NA,TRBV4-2,TRBD2,TGTGCCAGCAGCCTGACGGGACTAGCGGGAGTCAAGCAGTACTTC,CASSLTGLAGVKQYF
TRBJ2-3,NA,TRBV21-1,NA,TGTGCCACCACTGGGGATACGCAGTATTTT,CATTGDTQYF
TRBJ2-5,NA,TRBV30,NA,TGTGCCTGGAGCGTGGGACATGGGACCCAGTACTTC,CAWSVGHGTQYF
TRBJ2-7,NA,TRBV6-6,NA,TGTGCCAGCAGTCCCTTAGGCTACGAGCAGTACTTC,CASSPLGYEQYF
TRBJ2-7,NA,TRBV5-6,TRBD1,TGTGCCAGCAGCTTTAGGCGCAACGGACAGGGTTCCGAGCAGTACTTC,CASSFRRNGQGSEQYF
TRBJ1-2,NA,TRBV19,NA,TGTGCCAGTAGTATAGCGGAGTCAGGATTGACATCCCCCCTCGATGGCTACACCTTC,CASSIAESGLTSPLDGYTF
TRBJ2-2,NA,TRBV7-8,TRBD2,TGTGCCAGCAGAACACTAGCGGGACCCGGGGAGCTGTTTTTT,CASRTLAGPGELFF
TRBJ2-3,NA,TRBV28,NA,TGTGCCAGCAGTCCTTACTACGGGTCTAGCACAGATACGCAGTATTTT,CASSPYYGSSTDTQYF
TRBJ2-3,NA,TRBV18,TRBD2,TGTGCCAGCTCACCAGCGGGAGGGCCAGATACGCAGTATTTT,CASSPAGGPDTQYF
TRBJ2-7,NA,TRBV5-1,TRBD2,TGCGCCAGCAGCTTGCCTAGCGGAGATAGGGTGGACGAGCAGTACTTC,CASSLPSGDRVDEQYF
TRBJ1-2,NA,TRBV29-1,TRBD1,TGCAGCGTTGGCGTGACAGGGGACTATGGCTACACCTTC,CSVGVTGDYGYTF
TRBJ2-3,NA,TRBV5-6,NA,TGTGCCAGCAAAATCCGACCAGCCGGGGATACGCAGTATTTT,CASKIRPAGDTQYF
TRBJ2-6,NA,TRBV2,TRBD1,TGTGCCAGCAGTGTACGACAGGGGAAGTCTGGGGCCAACGTCCTGACTTTC,CASSVRQGKSGANVLTF
TRBJ2-1,few,TRBV5-1,TRBD2,TGCGCCAGCAGCTTCCCGAGACTAGCGGGTTCCCGCTACAATGAGCAGTTCTTC,CASSFPRLAGSRYNEQFF
TRBJ1-5,NA,TRBV28,NA,TGTGCCAGCGGGCGCAGTCAAAAGTATAATAGCAATCAGCCCCAGCATTTT,CASGRSQKYNSNQPQHF
TRBJ2-3,NA,TRBV7-9,TRBD1,TGTGCCAGCAGCACGTTGGGACAGTGGGGCACAGATACGCAGTATTTT,CASSTLGQWGTDTQYF
TRBJ2-7,NA,TRBV4-3,TRBD2,TGCGCCAGCAGCCCTACTAGCGGCCACTACGAGCAGTACTTC,CASSPTSGHYEQYF
TRBJ1-1,NA,TRBV6-1,NA,TGTGCCAGCAGTGAATGGGTGGGGAGGGAAGGGCCTGAAGCTTTCTTT,CASSEWVGREGPEAFF
TRBJ1-5,NA,TRBV6-1,NA,TGTGCCAGCAGTGAAGTCAAGGGGATGGGCAATCAGCCCCAGCATTTT,CASSEVKGMGNQPQHF
TRBJ1-1,few,TRBV28,NA,TGTGCCAGCAGTATACAGGGATACATGAACACTGAAGCTTTCTTT,CASSIQGYMNTEAFF
TRBJ1-2,NA,TRBV5-1,NA,TGCGCCAGCAGCGAACCGGGACCCGTCTATGGCTACACCTTC,CASSEPGPVYGYTF
TRBJ1-1,NA,TRBV15,TRBD1,TGTGCCACCAGCAGTGCTCCGACAGGGGAAGCTTTCTTT,CATSSAPTGEAFF
TRBJ2-7,NA,TRBV18,TRBD2,TGTGCCAGCTCACTTAGCGGGAGGACCTCCTACGAGCAGTACTTC,CASSLSGRTSYEQYF
TRBJ1-4,NA,TRBV27,NA,TGTGCCAGCAGTTCCCGGGGCAAGGCTAATGAAAAACTGTTTTTT,CASSSRGKANEKLFF
TRBJ2-1,NA,TRBV6-6,NA,TGTGCCAGCAGTTTTCCTCGGACTTCAAACAATGAGCAGTTCTTC,CASSFPRTSNNEQFF
TRBJ2-1,NA,TRBV10-3,NA,TGTGCCATCAGTGCGATCCGGGCGACAAATGAGCAGTTCTTC,CAISAIRATNEQFF
TRBJ2-1,NA,TRBV5-1,NA,TGCGCCAGCAGCTTGGGGGGGCTAGACAATGAGCAGTTCTTC,CASSLGGLDNEQFF
TRBJ1-5,NA,TRBV5-8,NA,TGTGCCAGCAGCTTGTCGGGCACTCCGGCGGGTGGCAATCAGCCCCAGCATTTT,CASSLSGTPAGGNQPQHF
TRBJ2-5,NA,TRBV6-5,NA,TGTGCCAGCAGTTACTCGTCGACTACCGGGACCCAGTACTTC,CASSYSSTTGTQYF
TRBJ2-3,once,TRBV5-1,TRBD2,TGCGCCAGCAGCTTGTTTTCAGCTACCGGGGGGACAGATACGCAGTATTTT,CASSLFSATGGTDTQYF
TRBJ2-2,NA,TRBV4-1,TRBD1,TGCGCCAGCAGCCACCCCGGGACAGGAAACACCGGGGAGCTGTTTTTT,CASSHPGTGNTGELFF
TRBJ1-1,once,TRBV7-2,NA,TGTGCCAGCAGCTCCGCAAGGGGCAACACTGAAGCTTTCTTT,CASSSARGNTEAFF
TRBJ2-3,NA,TRBV9,TRBD1,TGTGCCAGCAGCGTATTACAGGGGGCGCGCACAGATACGCAGTATTTT,CASSVLQGARTDTQYF
TRBJ1-4,NA,TRBV7-9,NA,TGTGCCAGCCAAGGCGGGTCTGAAAAACTGTTTTTT,CASQGGSEKLFF
TRBJ2-7,NA,TRBV28,NA,TGTGCCAGCACAGGGGGGCCCTACGAGCAGTACTTC,CASTGGPYEQYF
TRBJ2-7,NA,TRBV28,NA,TGTGCCAGCAGAAGACCAGGGTTGATCTACGAGCAGTACTTC,CASRRPGLIYEQYF